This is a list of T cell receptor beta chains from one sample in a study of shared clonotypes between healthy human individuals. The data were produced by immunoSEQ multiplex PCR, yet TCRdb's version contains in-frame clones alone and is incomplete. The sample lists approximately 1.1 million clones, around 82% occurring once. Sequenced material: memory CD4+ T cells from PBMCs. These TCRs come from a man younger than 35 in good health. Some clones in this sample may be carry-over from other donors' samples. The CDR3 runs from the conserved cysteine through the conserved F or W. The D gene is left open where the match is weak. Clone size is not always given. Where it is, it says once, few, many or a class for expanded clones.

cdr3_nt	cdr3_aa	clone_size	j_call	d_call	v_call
TGTGCCACCCTATATAACACTGAAGCTTTCTTT	CATLYNTEAFF	few	TRBJ1-1	NA	TRBV28
TGTGCCAGCAGCCAAGAAGAGGGATCTAATGAAAAACTGTTTTTT	CASSQEEGSNEKLFF	NA	TRBJ1-4	NA	TRBV4-2
TGTGCCAGCAGCCAAGAAGGGTGGGGTGACACTGAAGCTTTCTTT	CASSQEGWGDTEAFF	NA	TRBJ1-1	NA	TRBV4-2
TGTGCCAGCAGGGCCTCAGGAGGGAATGAGCAGTTCTTC	CASRASGGNEQFF	NA	TRBJ2-1	NA	TRBV2
TGCAGCGTTGCAGGGGGCGGGGATCAGCCCCAGCATTTT	CSVAGGGDQPQHF	NA	TRBJ1-5	TRBD1	TRBV29-1
TGTGCCAGCAGCGACGCGGTGGGGGCAGGCTATGGCTACACCTTC	CASSDAVGAGYGYTF	NA	TRBJ1-2	NA	TRBV2
TGTGCCACCAGCAGAGAGCGTACCTCTGGGGCCAACGTCCTGACTTTC	CATSRERTSGANVLTF	NA	TRBJ2-6	NA	TRBV15
TGTGCCAGCAGTGACGTAGGGGGCACAGATACGCAGTATTTT	CASSDVGGTDTQYF	NA	TRBJ2-3	NA	TRBV6-1
TGTGCCACCAGCAGAGATTGGGAAGGCGGAACTGAAGCTTTCTTT	CATSRDWEGGTEAFF	once	TRBJ1-1	NA	TRBV15
TGTGCCAGCAGTTTGTCCGGGCTCGGGGAGCTGTTTTTT	CASSLSGLGELFF	NA	TRBJ2-2	NA	TRBV27
TGTGCCAGCAGTGCCCAGACAGGGACGGGAGGCTACACCTTC	CASSAQTGTGGYTF	NA	TRBJ1-2	TRBD1	TRBV2
TGTGCCAGCAGCTCCTTGGTAGACACCGGGGAGCTGTTTTTT	CASSSLVDTGELFF	NA	TRBJ2-2	NA	TRBV7-6
TGTGCCAGCATTCCGGAGGCAGGGGGCCGCGAGCAGTACTTC	CASIPEAGGREQYF	NA	TRBJ2-7	TRBD1	TRBV28
TGTGCCAGTAGGACTCAGAGCTATGGCTACACCTTC	CASRTQSYGYTF	NA	TRBJ1-2	NA	TRBV19
TGTGCCAGCAGCTTCAAGGACACTGAAGCTTTCTTT	CASSFKDTEAFF	NA	TRBJ1-1	NA	TRBV11-3
TGTGCCTGGAGCGACGGACTAGCGGTGTACAATGAGCAGTTCTTC	CAWSDGLAVYNEQFF	NA	TRBJ2-1	TRBD2	TRBV30
TGCGCCAGCAGCCAAGTTTCATCTAGCGCTAGCACAGATACGCAGTATTTT	CASSQVSSSASTDTQYF	NA	TRBJ2-3	NA	TRBV4-1
TGTGCCAGCAGCTTAGGGGGGTACGGATACACTGAAGCTTTCTTT	CASSLGGYGYTEAFF	few	TRBJ1-1	NA	TRBV7-2
TGTGCCAGCAGCCTTTACCCAAGGGGGCAGGTTGGGAACACCGGGGAGCTGTTTTTT	CASSLYPRGQVGNTGELFF	NA	TRBJ2-2	TRBD1	TRBV7-9
TGTGCCAGTAGACCCCCACAGGGTTCGAAGAGCGGGAGGATGAATGAGCAGTTCTTC	CASRPPQGSKSGRMNEQFF	NA	TRBJ2-1	TRBD2	TRBV28
TGTGCCAGCAGTCCTATGCGACTAGCGGGAGAAGAGACCCAGTACTTC	CASSPMRLAGEETQYF	NA	TRBJ2-5	TRBD2	TRBV28
TGCAGCGTGGTTCTAGCCTACTCCTACAATGAGCAGTTCTTC	CSVVLAYSYNEQFF	NA	TRBJ2-1	NA	TRBV29-1
TGCGCCAGCAGCCAATTGACTGACAATGAGCAATTCTTC	CASSQLTDNEQFF	NA	TRBJ2-1	NA	TRBV5-1
TGCGCCAGCAGCTTCATGGGACAGAACTATGGCTACACCTTC	CASSFMGQNYGYTF	NA	TRBJ1-2	TRBD1	TRBV5-1